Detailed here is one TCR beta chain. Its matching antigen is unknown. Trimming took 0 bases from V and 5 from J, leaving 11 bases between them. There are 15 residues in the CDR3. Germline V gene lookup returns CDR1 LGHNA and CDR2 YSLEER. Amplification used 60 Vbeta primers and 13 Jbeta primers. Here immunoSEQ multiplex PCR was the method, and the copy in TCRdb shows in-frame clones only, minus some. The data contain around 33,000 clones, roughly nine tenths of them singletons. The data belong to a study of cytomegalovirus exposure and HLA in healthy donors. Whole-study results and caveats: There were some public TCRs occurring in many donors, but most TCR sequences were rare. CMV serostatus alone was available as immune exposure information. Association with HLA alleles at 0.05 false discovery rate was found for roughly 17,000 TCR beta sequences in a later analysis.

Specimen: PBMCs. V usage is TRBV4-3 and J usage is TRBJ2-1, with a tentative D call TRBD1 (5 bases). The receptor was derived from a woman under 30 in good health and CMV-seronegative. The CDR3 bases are TGCGCCAGCAGCCAAGATCAGGGCTGGAACAATGAGCAGTTCTTC. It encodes CASSQDQGWNNEQFF.